This T cell receptor beta chain came from a study of patients and donors after allogeneic stem cell transplantation (dated by TCRdb to 2019 to 2021). The CDR3 goes from the cysteine to the phenylalanine over 14 residues. Only CDR3 DNA is held: 42 bases, read in frame from base 1. V and J lose 8 bases and 0 bases, and a span of 13 bases separates them. Reading the germline V gene gives CDR1 MNHNS and CDR2 SASEGT. There are a few counts of this clonotype. There is no known antigen for this receptor. Base qualities are not at hand, and no much larger clone is one base apart. Library preparation used RT-PCR. Sequencing was carried out with a NextSeq 550. Through fastp at Q25 and MiXCR, TCRdb rebuilt clones from the public reads, retaining in-frame beta chains. Entries are consolidated by CDR3 protein sequence, retaining the most common genes and DNA. The sample has approximately 430,000 distinct CDR3 sequences on record, roughly 17% of them singletons. In total, the top ten clones hold less than 8% of the sample.

The sequence derives from a human donor who was either an allogeneic HSCT recipient or a stem cell or donor lymphocyte infusion donor (not recorded which). It is not recorded whose cells these are; they may come from a transplant donor. The rearrangement joined TRBV6-1 to TRBJ1-1; matching of 5 bases hints at TRBD1 as the D gene. Sequencing used blood, either unsorted or a sorted T cell fraction (not recorded which). The CDR3 region: CASSSRVMNTEAFF. Read as DNA, the sequence is TGTGCCAGCTCAAGCAGGGTCATGAACACTGAAGCTTTCTTT.